These T cell receptor beta chains were read from a single sample in a study of read filtering for tumor transcriptome and immune sequencing. TCRdb independently ran MiXCR on the reads; one entry per CDR3 protein. The data show 5,800 or so distinct CDR3 sequences, over 20% seen once. The specimen was a population of CD138-negative cells sorted from bone marrow. These receptor sequences come from a donor aged 40 or over with multiple myeloma. Both conserved end residues are part of each CDR3. D genes are given only for firm matches. Expanded clones get a size class; other rows say once, few or many, or leave the size out.

>TRBJ2-3|TRBV28|TRBD2|many
TGTGCCAGCAGCTATAGCGGGAGCCCGTGGCCGACAGATACGCAGTATTTT
CASSYSGSPWPTDTQYF
>TRBJ2-1|TRBV6-5|.|medium-sized
TGTGCCAGCAGTCCGAGTAGCGTATACAATGAGCAGTTCTTC
CASSPSSVYNEQFF
>TRBJ2-5|TRBV10-2|.|many
TGCGCCAGCCGTATTGCGGGTATAGAGACCCAGTACTTC
CASRIAGIETQYF
>TRBJ1-5|TRBV4-1|TRBD1|few
TGCGCCAGCAGCCAAGTCTCTTCGGCAGGGGGAGTGATTCAGCCCCAGCATTTT
CASSQVSSAGGVIQPQHF
>TRBJ2-7|TRBV20-1|.|many
TGCAGTGCCCCAACCCGGGACCACTCCTACGAGCAGTACTTC
CSAPTRDHSYEQYF
>TRBJ1-5|TRBV19|.|few
TGTGCCAGCAGGCCGATTGGTGCCTCCGACAATCAGCCCCAGCATTTT
CASRPIGASDNQPQHF
>TRBJ2-7|TRBV20-1|TRBD2|medium-sized
TGCAGTGCTAGAGGGACTAGCGGGGCGGTATTTGTGGAGCAGTACTTC
CSARGTSGAVFVEQYF
>TRBJ1-4|TRBV19|.|many
TGTGCCAGTAAGGTGGGGCCTTCTAATGAAAAACTGTTTTTT
CASKVGPSNEKLFF
>TRBJ2-3|TRBV7-9|.|many
TGTGCCAGCAGCTTTAGGGAAACAGATACGCAGTATTTT
CASSFRETDTQYF
>TRBJ2-3|TRBV12-3/TRBV12-4|.|.
TGTGCCAGCAGTGTCCTAGGGGAAGATACGCAGTATTTT
CASSVLGEDTQYF
>TRBJ2-2|TRBV3-1|.|medium-sized
TGTGCCAGCAGCCAAGATCCACTAGGCTCTGGCGCTTACACCGGGGAGCTGTTTTTT
CASSQDPLGSGAYTGELFF
>TRBJ1-1|TRBV29-1|.|many
TGCAGCGGCGCGGGGGGGTTGAACACTGAAGCTTTCTTT
CSGAGGLNTEAFF
>TRBJ1-5|TRBV2|.|medium-sized
TGTGCCAGCAGTGTCGTCGAACCGAATCAGCCCCAGCATTTT
CASSVVEPNQPQHF
>TRBJ2-5|TRBV6-2/TRBV6-3|.|many
TGTGCCAGCAGTCTCCTCCAACAAGAGACCCAGTACTTC
CASSLLQQETQYF
>TRBJ2-1|TRBV3-1|TRBD2|medium-sized
TGTGCCAGCAGCCAAGGCCCGGTAGCGGGAGATGAGCAGTTCTTC
CASSQGPVAGDEQFF
>TRBJ1-2|TRBV28|TRBD1|many
TGTGCCAGCAGTTTATGGACAGGGGTTCATCTTGGCTACACCTTC
CASSLWTGVHLGYTF
>TRBJ1-5|TRBV7-2|.|many
TGTGCCAGCAGCCCCCTCTCGGGGGATCGACTAGGCAATCAGCCCCAGCATTTT
CASSPLSGDRLGNQPQHF
>TRBJ2-2|TRBV24-1|.|.
TGTGCCACCAGTTGGGGGGACACGAACACCCGGGAGCTGGTTTTT
CATSWGDTNTRELVF
>TRBJ2-3|TRBV20-1|.|few
TGCAGTGCTACCACCTACTACAGAGCCACAGATACGCAGTATTTT
CSATTYYRATDTQYF
>TRBJ2-7|TRBV6-5|TRBD1|medium-sized
TGTGCCAGCAGTCGGGACAGGGGTTACGAGCAGTACTTC
CASSRDRGYEQYF
>TRBJ2-1|TRBV18|TRBD2|medium-sized
TGTGCCAGCTCACCCCTCAATAGCGGGGACAATGAGCAGTTCTTC
CASSPLNSGDNEQFF
>TRBJ2-3|TRBV3-1|.|many
TGTGCCAGCAGTCTAACTAGGTCCGCAGATACGCAGTATTTT
CASSLTRSADTQYF
>TRBJ1-5|TRBV15|.|many
TGTGCCACCAGCAGAGTACTGGGTGGCAATCAGCCCCAGCATTTT
CATSRVLGGNQPQHF
>TRBJ2-1|TRBV5-4|.|medium-sized
TGTGCCAGCAGCTTGGTCGGAGAATACAATGAGCAGTTCTTC
CASSLVGEYNEQFF
>TRBJ2-1|TRBV7-9|.|many
TGTGCCAGCAGCCGCTCCTGGCTAGCCGGGAATGAGCAGTTCTTC
CASSRSWLAGNEQFF
>TRBJ1-3|TRBV29-1|.|many
TGCAGCGCCGGGGGGGGTCCCTCTGGAAACACCATATATTTT
CSAGGGPSGNTIYF
>TRBJ2-1|TRBV30|TRBD2|few
TGTGCCTGGAGCGACTCGGCTGGGCTAGCGGGTGTAAGGAATGAGCAGTTCTTC
CAWSDSAGLAGVRNEQFF
>TRBJ1-4|TRBV28|.|few
TGTGCCAGCAGTGCGCAGGGTGGCCGATGGGAAAAACTGTTTTTT
CASSAQGGRWEKLFF
>TRBJ2-6|TRBV9|.|.
TGTGCCATCAGTGCCCCGTCTGGGGCCAACGTCCTGACTTTC
CAISAPSGANVLTF
>TRBJ1-4|TRBV6-6|.|medium-sized
TGTGCCAGCAGCGCAGGTACTGAAAAACTGTTTTTT
CASSAGTEKLFF
>TRBJ2-3|TRBV12-3/TRBV12-4|.|medium-sized
TGTGCCAGCGATACAGAAGTCACAGATACGCAGTATTTT
CASDTEVTDTQYF
>TRBJ2-2|TRBV30|.|many
TGTGCCTGGAGTGTGACCACCGGGGAGCTGTTTTTT
CAWSVTTGELFF
>TRBJ2-3|TRBV20-1|TRBD2|.
TGCAGTGCCCACCTTAGCGGGATCTTCACAGTTACGCAGTATTTT
CSAHLSGIFTVTQYF
>TRBJ2-6|TRBV7-8|TRBD2|medium-sized
TGTGCCAGCAGCCTACGGGGACTAGCGTTGAGCTCTGGGGCCAACGTCCTGACTTTC
CASSLRGLALSSGANVLTF
>TRBJ2-1|TRBV4-1|TRBD2|many
TGCGCCAGCAGGGGGACTAGCGGGAGGTTTGAGCAGTTCTTC
CASRGTSGRFEQFF
>TRBJ2-1|TRBV19|TRBD2|medium-sized
TGTGCCAGTAGTCGGTCCCTAGCGGGGATCTACAATGAGCAGTTCTTC
CASSRSLAGIYNEQFF